Below, 25 T cell receptor beta chains from the same sample are listed, as sequenced in a study of shared clonotypes between healthy human individuals. The protocol was immunoSEQ multiplex PCR, while the TCRdb copy is restricted to in-frame clones and leaves out a portion. The sample lists roughly 2,000,000 clones, about 94% occurring once. The naive CD8 subset, CD45RO-negative cells positively selected for CCR7, excluded terminally differentiated effector memory CD45RA+ cells. The sequenced material came from naive CD8+ T cells from PBMCs. These receptors were collected from a man younger than 30 in good health. Some clones in this sample may be carry-over from other donors' samples.

The chain uses TRBV19 and TRBJ1-1; TRBD1 might be the D (5 bases). Trimming took 6 bases from V and 2 from J, leaving 13 bases between them. Germline CDR1 and CDR2: LNHDA and SQIVND (reference sequence). The CDR3 is 14 amino acids. The CDR3 sequence: CASSWSGGNTEAFF. As DNA, the CDR3 is TGTGCCAGTAGCTGGTCCGGGGGAAACACTGAAGCTTTCTTT. The full variable domain, in which reference TRBV19 and TRBJ1-1 provide the parts outside the CDR3, is DGGITQSPKYLFRKEGQNVTLSCEQNLNHDAMYWYRQDPGQGLRLIYYSQIVNDFQKGDIAEGYSVSREKKESFPLTVTSAQKNPTAFYLCASSWSGGNTEAFFGQGTRLTVV.

V gene TRBV6-5 combines with J gene TRBJ1-2, with a weak D call TRBD1 (6 bases). Per germline, CDR1 MNHEY and CDR2 SVGAGI. Trimming took off 6 bases at V and 4 bases at J, with 15 bases between the two ends. The CDR3 length is 14 residues. This CDR3 reads CASRPGEGGYGYTF. The DNA of the CDR3 is TGTGCCAGCAGGCCCGGAGAAGGGGGCTATGGCTACACCTTC.

The J gene is TRBJ2-7, the V gene TRBV5-6; no clear D gene. Germline V gene lookup returns CDR1 SGHDT and CDR2 YYEEEE. The CDR3 extends over 14 amino acids. Trimming removed 1 base from V and 2 bases from J, with 10 bases in between. The CDR3 spells CASSLIRNPYEQYF. The CDR3, as DNA: TGTGCCAGCAGCTTGATCAGGAATCCCTACGAGCAGTACTTC.

The V call is TRBV6-5, the J call TRBJ2-1, with TRBD1 identical over 8 bases. The ends lost 4 bases at V and 3 bases at J; junction bases unmatched: 5. The CDR3 has 15 residues. The germline V gene encodes CDR1 MNHEY and CDR2 SVGAGI. The CDR3 region has the DNA TGTGCCAGCAGTTCCGCAGGGGGCAGCTACAATGAGCAGTTCTTC. This translates into CASSSAGGSYNEQFF.

The V gene is TRBV27, the J gene TRBJ2-3; D is uncertain. The CDR3 has 14 residues. V was cut by 1 base and J by 6 bases, with 11 bases left in between. CDR1 is MNHEY and CDR2 is SMNVEV in the germline V gene (reference sequence). The CDR3 DNA reads TGTGCCAGCAGTTTATTGATGGCCCCGGATACGCAGTATTTT. Its protein product is CASSLLMAPDTQYF.

A remark on this clone: The sample contains more than one DNA sequence encoding this CDR3. This chain uses TRBV7-2 with TRBJ2-7, with TRBD2 matching 11 bases. The CDR3 runs to 15 residues. Per the germline V gene, CDR1 is SGHTA and CDR2 is FQGNSA. The junction had 4 bases not matched to a gene; V was cut back by 6 bases and J by 0 bases. CDR3 residues: CASSLLAGGSYEQYF. The CDR3 bases are TGTGCCAGCAGTCTCCTAGCGGGAGGCTCCTACGAGCAGTACTTC. Complete variable domain (other parts from reference TRBV7-2 and TRBJ2-7): GAGVSQSPSNKVTEKGKDVELRCDPISGHTALYWYRQSLGQGLEFLIYFQGNSAPDKSGLPSDRFSAERTGGSVSTLTIQRTQQEDSAVYLCASSLLAGGSYEQYFGPGTRLTVT.

The genes are TRBV7-9 and TRBJ1-2, with 9 bases lining up with TRBD1. V was clipped by 5 bases and J by 8 bases; unmatched bases: 6. Germline lookup yields CDR1 SEHNR and CDR2 FQNEAQ (reference sequence). This CDR3 has 13 amino acids. The CDR3 DNA is TGTGCCAGCAGCCTTCGGACAGGGGAAGGCTACACCTTC. It codes for CASSLRTGEGYTF.

This sequence joins TRBV5-1 and TRBJ2-1; unclear D gene. The V end lost 5 bases, the J end lost 7 bases, and 13 bases lay between the germline ends. Germline CDR1 reads SGHRS; CDR2 reads YFSETQ. The CDR3 totals 13 residues. CDR3 DNA sequence: TGCGCCAGCAGGACCGCGAAGGGTAATGAGCAGTTCTTC. This translates into CASRTAKGNEQFF.

J is TRBJ2-7 and V is TRBV27, with D perhaps TRBD2 (5 bases). Germline CDR1 MNHEY, CDR2 SMNVEV (reference sequence). Trimming left V 7 bases short and J 5 bases short, with 24 bases between. CDR3 length: 16 residues. CDR3 amino acids: CASKRAEGPNSHEQYF. The CDR3 DNA is TGTGCCAGCAAACGGGCTGAGGGCCCCAACTCTCACGAGCAGTACTTC.

The J gene is TRBJ2-1, the V gene TRBV5-4; a weak D match, TRBD2 (6 bases). Trimming removed 6 bases at V and 10 bases at J, with 20 bases between. CDR1 and CDR2 (germline): SGHNT, YYREEE (reference sequence). This CDR3 contains 14 residues. The CDR3 spells CASTGERAKGEQFF. The CDR3 DNA follows: TGTGCCAGCACCGGGGAGCGGGCAAAGGGGGAGCAGTTCTTC.

This sequence joins TRBV4-1 and TRBJ1-1, with a weak D call TRBD1 (5 bases). Looked up from germline, CDR1 is MGHRA and CDR2 is YSYEKL. This CDR3 comprises 16 residues. Trimming took off 1 base at V and 5 bases at J, with 17 bases between the two ends. CDR3 DNA: TGCGCCAGCAGCCAAGCCCCCCCGGGGAGGGGAACTGAAGCTTTCTTT. It encodes CASSQAPPGRGTEAFF.

V and J are TRBV28 and TRBJ1-3; D unclear. Trimming cost V 2 bases and J 2 bases, with 7 bases left between them. Germline assignment: CDR1 MDHEN and CDR2 SYDVKM. The CDR3 runs to 14 residues. CDR3 nucleotides: TGTGCCAGCAGTTTAGGGTCGGCTGGAAACACCATATATTTT. Protein product: CASSLGSAGNTIYF.

The chain couples TRBV27 to TRBJ1-1; the D gene is possibly TRBD1 (6 bases). V was trimmed by 2 bases and J by 0 bases, leaving 16 bases between them. The germline V gene encodes CDR1 MNHEY and CDR2 SMNVEV (reference sequence). This CDR3 contains 17 residues. DNA of the CDR3: TGTGCCAGCAGTTTAGTGAGCAGGGGCCTAATGAACACTGAAGCTTTCTTT. Translated: CASSLVSRGLMNTEAFF.

The rearrangement joins TRBV6-6 to TRBJ1-1, with D hard to call. Germline V gene data show CDR1 as MNHNY and CDR2 as SVGAGI (reference sequence). This CDR3 has 14 amino acids. Trimming took off 6 bases at V and 1 base at J, with 12 bases between the two ends. Written as DNA, the CDR3 is TGTGCCAGCAGCTACCTGGACCGGAACACTGAAGCTTTCTTT. This sequence encodes CASSYLDRNTEAFF.

The chain couples TRBV7-8 to TRBJ2-1; 8 bases agree with TRBD1. The germline V gene encodes CDR1 SGHVS and CDR2 FQNEAQ. V trimming: 7 bases; J trimming: 6 bases; junction bases outside the gene matches: 5. This CDR3 comprises 13 residues. In nucleotides, the CDR3 is TGTGCCAGCACCATAGACAGGGGCAATGAGCAGTTCTTC. This codes for CASTIDRGNEQFF.

V is TRBV6-5 and J is TRBJ1-1; D ambiguous. CDR1 and CDR2 from the germline V gene are MNHEY and SVGAGI. Trimming took off 6 bases at V and 0 bases at J, with 14 bases between the two ends. The CDR3 extends over 15 amino acids. The chain's CDR3 is CASSSVVGLNTEAFF. The CDR3 DNA follows: TGTGCCAGCAGCTCCGTTGTAGGGCTGAACACTGAAGCTTTCTTT.

Concerning this clone: Other DNA variants within this sample encode the same CDR3. V gene TRBV11-2 combines with J gene TRBJ2-7; 10 bases agree with TRBD1. With 5 bases clipped from V and 2 bases from J, the junction kept 3 bases outside the gene matches. The germline V gene has CDR1 SGHAT and CDR2 FQNNGV. CDR3 length: 14 amino acids. The CDR3 region has the DNA TGTGCCAGCAGCCCCGGACAGGGGGCCTACGAGCAGTACTTC. Protein: CASSPGQGAYEQYF.

The genes are TRBV5-5 and TRBJ2-5; no clear D gene. Germline V gene lookup returns CDR1 SGHKS and CDR2 YYEKEE (reference sequence). The CDR3 contains 15 residues. Trimming removed 2 bases from V and 4 bases from J, with 15 bases in between. Written as DNA, the CDR3 is TGTGCCAGCAGCTTATCATGGGGATTTCGAGAGACCCAGTACTTC. It translates to CASSLSWGFRETQYF.

The chain employs TRBV27 and TRBJ2-1; 8 bases agree with TRBD2. The trim removed 8 bases at V and 2 bases at J, leaving 8 bases unmatched. Germline CDR1 reads MNHEY; CDR2 reads SMNVEV (reference sequence). The CDR3 length is 15 residues. CDR3 nucleotides: TGTGCCAGCCGAAGCGGGAGAAGGACCTACAATGAGCAGTTCTTC. Its translation: CASRSGRRTYNEQFF.

In its sample, this clone was seen a few times. The chain links TRBV4-2 to TRBJ2-1, with D possibly matching TRBD1 (5 bases). Trimming stripped 1 base from V and 10 bases from J, with 8 bases between. Germline assignment: CDR1 LGHNA and CDR2 YNFKEQ. The CDR3 has 12 residues. The CDR3 loop reads CASSQGNREQFF. DNA for the CDR3: TGTGCCAGCAGCCAAGGAAACAGGGAGCAGTTCTTC.

The CDR3 reads CASSYSAGRETQYF. The CDR3 DNA sequence: TGTGCCAGCAGTTACTCGGCAGGGCGGGAGACCCAGTACTTC. This chain joins TRBV6-6 and TRBJ2-5, with a possible D match to TRBD1 (5 bases). Germline CDR1 reads MNHNY; CDR2 reads SVGAGI (reference sequence). This CDR3 spans 14 amino acids. Trimming stripped 0 bases from V and 5 bases from J, with 10 bases between.

The chain combines TRBV7-9 with TRBJ2-2, with no clear D. Germline V gene sequence: CDR1 SEHNR, CDR2 FQNEAQ (reference sequence). V was shortened by 5 bases and J by 5 bases, with 6 bases between the two germline ends. There are 12 residues in the CDR3. In DNA, the CDR3 is TGTGCCAGCAGCACCTTTACCGGGGAGCTGTTTTTT. Translation: CASSTFTGELFF. Looking up the rest from reference TRBV7-9 and TRBJ2-2 gives the full variable domain: DTGVSQNPRHKITKRGQNVTFRCDPISEHNRLYWYRQTLGQGPEFLTYFQNEAQLEKSRLLSDRFSAERPKGSFSTLEIQRTEQGDSAMYLCASSTFTGELFFGEGSRLTVL.

This chain uses TRBV5-6 with TRBJ2-2; TRBD1 might be the D (6 bases). The CDR3 runs to 13 residues. Germline V gives CDR1 SGHDT, CDR2 YYEEEE. Trimming stripped 2 bases from V and 6 bases from J, with 8 bases between. CDR3: CASSLQGPGELFF. Here the CDR3 DNA reads TGTGCCAGCAGCTTACAGGGACCCGGGGAGCTGTTTTTT.

The rearrangement uses TRBV29-1 and TRBJ2-7; 10 bases agree with TRBD1. V dropped 7 bases and J dropped 1; count of bases not matched to a gene: 7. CDR3 length: 14 amino acids. Germline lookup yields CDR1 SQVTM and CDR2 ANQGSEA. CDR3 amino acids: CSAADRGLSYEQYF. CDR3 nucleotide sequence: TGCAGCGCCGCGGACAGGGGGTTATCCTACGAGCAGTACTTC.

This chain uses TRBV4-3 with TRBJ2-3; 7 bases match TRBD1. The V segment lost 0 bases and the J segment 2 bases; nucleotides outside the gene matches: 14. This CDR3 has 19 amino acids. Germline values: CDR1 LGHNA, CDR2 YSLEER. As DNA, the CDR3 is TGCGCCAGCAGCCAAGACGCAGGGGGTCGGCGTCCTTCCACAGATACGCAGTATTTT. It yields the protein CASSQDAGGRRPSTDTQYF.